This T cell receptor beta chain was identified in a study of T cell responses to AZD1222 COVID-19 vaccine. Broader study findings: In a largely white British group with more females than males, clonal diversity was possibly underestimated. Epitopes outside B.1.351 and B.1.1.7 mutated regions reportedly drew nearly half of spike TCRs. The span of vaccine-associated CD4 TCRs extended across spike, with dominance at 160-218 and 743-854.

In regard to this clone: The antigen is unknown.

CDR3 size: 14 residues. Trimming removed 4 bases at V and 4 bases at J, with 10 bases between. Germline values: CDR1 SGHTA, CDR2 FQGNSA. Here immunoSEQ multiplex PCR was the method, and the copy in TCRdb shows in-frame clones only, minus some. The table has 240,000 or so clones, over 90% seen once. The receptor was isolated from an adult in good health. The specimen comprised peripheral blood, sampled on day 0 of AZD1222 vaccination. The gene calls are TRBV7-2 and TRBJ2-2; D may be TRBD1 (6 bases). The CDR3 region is CASSSKGGTGELFF. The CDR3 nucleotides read TGTGCCAGCAGCTCGAAAGGGGGCACCGGGGAGCTGTTTTTT.